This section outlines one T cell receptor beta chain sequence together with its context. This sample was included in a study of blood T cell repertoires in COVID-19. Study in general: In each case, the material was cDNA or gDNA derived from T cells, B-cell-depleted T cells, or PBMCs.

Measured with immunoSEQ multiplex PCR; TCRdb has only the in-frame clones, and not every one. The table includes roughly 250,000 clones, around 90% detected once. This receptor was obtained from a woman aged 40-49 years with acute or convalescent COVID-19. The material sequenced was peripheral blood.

CDR3 residues: CASSIGQSYGYTF. For the CDR3, the DNA is TGTGCCAGTAGTATAGGACAGTCCTATGGCTACACCTTC. J is TRBJ1-2 and V is TRBV19; weak D call: TRBD1 (5 bases). The CDR3 is made up of 13 amino acids. CDR1 is LNHDA and CDR2 is SQIVND in the germline V gene (reference sequence). Trimming cost V 1 base and J 4 bases, with 7 bases left between them.